These 6 T cell receptor beta chains came from one sample sequenced in a study of blood T cell repertoires in COVID-19. Measured with immunoSEQ multiplex PCR; TCRdb has only the in-frame clones, and not every one. The sample lists approximately 13,000 clones; under 90% were seen once. Specimen: peripheral blood. The source of these receptors is a woman aged 55-70 years with acute or convalescent COVID-19.

J is TRBJ2-3 and V is TRBV6-5, with 11 bases matching TRBD2. Germline V gives CDR1 MNHEY, CDR2 SVGAGI. The CDR3 is 15 amino acids. Trimming cost V 6 bases and J 6 bases; bases outside gene matches: 8. The CDR3 DNA reads as TGTGCCAGCAGACGACTAGCGGGGCCCCCGGATACGCAGTATTTT. Its translation: CASRRLAGPPDTQYF.

This clone was counted once. This chain joins TRBV21-1 and TRBJ2-3; TRBD1, the table's D call, was not compared with the DNA. TRBV21-1 counts as a pseudogene. This CDR3 has 18 amino acids. The CDR3 DNA follows: TGTGCCAGCAGCAAATTTCCCCGGACAGGGGAGAGCACAGATACGCAGTATTTT. Residues: CASSKFPRTGESTDTQYF.

The gene calls are TRBV3-1 (or the pseudogene TRBV3-2) and TRBJ2-1; perhaps TRBD2 as D (6 bases). Germline CDR1 LGHDT, CDR2 YNNKEL (reference sequence). The CDR3 loop spans 16 amino acids. Trimming cost V 1 base and J 7 bases, with 17 bases left between them. In DNA, the CDR3 is TGTGCCAGCAGCCAAGTGGGTGGGAGGAGGCGGAATGAGCAGTTCTTC. Translation: CASSQVGGRRRNEQFF.

The gene calls are TRBV6-6 and TRBJ1-1; 10 nucleotides align to TRBD1. Germline V gene data show CDR1 as MNHNY and CDR2 as SVGAGI (reference sequence). Unmatched junction bases numbered 10, after V lost 5 bases and J lost 7 bases. This CDR3 spans 15 amino acids. CDR3 DNA: TGTGCCAGCAGTACTCGACAGGGGGCTGGGGTTGAAGCTTTCTTT. This codes for CASSTRQGAGVEAFF.

CDR3 in DNA: TGTGCTAGTGGTTTGTACAGGGTTCTCTTCTCTGGAAACACCATATATTTT. It specifies CASGLYRVLFSGNTIYF. The chain recombines TRBV12-5 with TRBJ1-3; tentative D call: TRBD1 (6 bases). CDR3 size: 17 residues. Looked up from germline, CDR1 is LGHNT and CDR2 is FRNRAP. V lost 2 bases and J lost 0, with 14 bases in between.

Comment on this clone: This may be a read error, as it is one base from a much larger clone. The same CDR3 arises from other DNA sequences in this sample as well. The chain has TRBV4-2 and TRBJ1-2; the D is unclear. The CDR3 length is 12 residues. Germline CDR1 LGHNA, CDR2 YNFKEQ. The CDR3 DNA reads as TGTGCTAGCAGCCAATCAGTCTATGGCTACACCTTC. It is translated as CASSQSVYGYTF.